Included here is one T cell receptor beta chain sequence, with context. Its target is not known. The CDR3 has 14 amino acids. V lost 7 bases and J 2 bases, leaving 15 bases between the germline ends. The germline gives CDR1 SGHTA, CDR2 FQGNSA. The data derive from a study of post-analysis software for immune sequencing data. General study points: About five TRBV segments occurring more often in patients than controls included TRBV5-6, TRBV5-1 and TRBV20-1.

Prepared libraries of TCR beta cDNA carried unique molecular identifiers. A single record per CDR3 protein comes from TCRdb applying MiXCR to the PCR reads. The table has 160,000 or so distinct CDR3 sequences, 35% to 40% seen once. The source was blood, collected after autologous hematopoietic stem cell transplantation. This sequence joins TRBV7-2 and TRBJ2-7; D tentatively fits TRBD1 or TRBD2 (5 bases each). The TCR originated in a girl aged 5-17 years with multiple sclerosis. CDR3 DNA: TGTGCCAGCACCCAGGGAGTATTTCCCTACGAGCAGTACTTC. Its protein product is CASTQGVFPYEQYF.